This T cell receptor beta chain was identified during a study of T-cell reconstitution after alpha-beta-depleted transplantation in children. Unique molecular identifiers were incorporated when the TCRbeta library was constructed. One entry per CDR3 protein results from TCRdb running MiXCR on the PCR reads. In the table there are approximately 1,000,000 distinct CDR3 sequences, less than 30% of which are singletons. CDR3 size: 15 residues. Germline V gene lookup returns CDR1 WNHNN and CDR2 SYGVQD (reference sequence). Trimming took 2 bases from V and 3 from J, leaving 10 bases between them. The source material was PBMCs, mostly from graft donor cells, sampled 360 days after TCRalphabeta/CD19-depleted stem cell transplant. The V and J genes are TRBV10-1 and TRBJ2-2; D perhaps matches TRBD2 (5 bases). The TCR was taken from a boy less than two years old who had a stem cell transplant for SCID, so the T cells may come from the graft donor. The CDR3 loop is CASSEGGYDTGELFF. The CDR3 DNA is TGCGCCAGCAGTGAGGGCGGGTACGACACCGGGGAGCTGTTTTTT.